This T cell receptor (beta chain) is from a study of radiotherapy plus CTLA-4 blockade in lung cancer. The overall study: Of all patients, over 15% responded objectively and 25% to 40% showed disease control. Study results and caveats: Alongside interferon-beta, early blood T cell clone dynamics were reportedly the best predictor of response. Subsequent to radiotherapy plus ipilimumab, tumor-derived TCR clones underwent expansion in blood.

Repertoires were generated with immunoSEQ multiplex PCR, while TCRdb's copy carries only in-frame clones and drops some. The table has 56,000 or so clones, less than 85% seen once. CDR1 and CDR2 from the germline V gene are SGHTA and FQGNSA. J lost 7 bases, V lost 3 bases, and 12 bases had no gene match. The CDR3 is 16 amino acids. Focal radiation with ipilimumab CTLA-4 blockade was given to patients with chemo-refractory metastatic non-small-cell lung cancer. About this clone: Its specificity is not known.

The chain employs TRBV7-2 and TRBJ1-5, with 7 bases that match TRBD1. The specimen comprised peripheral blood, sampled from a patient treated with radiotherapy plus ipilimumab. This receptor was taken from a human donor with non-small cell lung cancer who had a complete response to radiotherapy plus ipilimumab. The CDR3 here is CASSFLSGGGSQPQHF. The CDR3 DNA reads as TGTGCCAGCAGCTTCCTCTCGGGAGGGGGCAGCCAGCCCCAGCATTTT. Together with reference TRBV7-2 and TRBJ1-5, the CDR3 gives the full variable domain: GAGVSQSPSNKVTEKGKDVELRCDPISGHTALYWYRQSLGQGLEFLIYFQGNSAPDKSGLPSDRFSAERTGGSVSTLTIQRTQQEDSAVYLCASSFLSGGGSQPQHFGDGTRLSIL.